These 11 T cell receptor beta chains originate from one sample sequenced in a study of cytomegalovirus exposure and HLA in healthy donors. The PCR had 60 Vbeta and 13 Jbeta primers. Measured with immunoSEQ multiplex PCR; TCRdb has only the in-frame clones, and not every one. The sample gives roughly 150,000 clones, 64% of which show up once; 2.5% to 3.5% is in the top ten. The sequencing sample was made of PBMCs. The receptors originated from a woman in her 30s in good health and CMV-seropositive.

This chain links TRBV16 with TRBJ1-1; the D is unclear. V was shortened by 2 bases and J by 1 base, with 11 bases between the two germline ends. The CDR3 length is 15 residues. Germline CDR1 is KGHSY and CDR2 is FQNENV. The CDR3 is CASSQIRTENTEAFF. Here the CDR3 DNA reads TGTGCCAGCAGCCAAATCCGAACAGAGAACACTGAAGCTTTCTTT.

CDR3 protein: CASSVVAGGGVNEQFF. CDR3 sequence (DNA): TGTGCCAGCAGCGTAGTGGCGGGGGGCGGGGTGAATGAGCAGTTCTTC. The chain employs TRBV9 and TRBJ2-1; 8 bases match TRBD2. This CDR3 has 16 amino acids. Germline V gene sequence: CDR1 SGDLS, CDR2 YYNGEE. The ends lost 0 bases at V and 7 bases at J; junction bases unmatched: 9. The full variable domain, its missing parts supplied by reference TRBV9 and TRBJ2-1, is DSGVTQTPKHLITATGQRVTLRCSPRSGDLSVYWYQQSLDQGLQFLIQYYNGEERAKGNILERFSAQQFPDLHSELNLSSLELGDSALYFCASSVVAGGGVNEQFFGPGTRLTVL.

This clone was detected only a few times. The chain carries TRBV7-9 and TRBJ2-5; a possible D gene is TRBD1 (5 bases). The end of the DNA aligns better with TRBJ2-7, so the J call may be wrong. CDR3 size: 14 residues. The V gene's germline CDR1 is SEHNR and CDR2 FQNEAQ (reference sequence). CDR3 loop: CASSLAGISYEQYF. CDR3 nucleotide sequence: TGTGCCAGCAGCTTGGCAGGGATCTCCTACGAGCAGTACTTC.

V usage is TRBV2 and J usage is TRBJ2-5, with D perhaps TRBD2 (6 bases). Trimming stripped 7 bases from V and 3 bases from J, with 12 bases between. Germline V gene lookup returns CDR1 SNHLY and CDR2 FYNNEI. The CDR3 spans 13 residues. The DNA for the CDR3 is TGTGCCAGCATGGAGGGGTATAAAGAGACCCAGTACTTC. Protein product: CASMEGYKETQYF.

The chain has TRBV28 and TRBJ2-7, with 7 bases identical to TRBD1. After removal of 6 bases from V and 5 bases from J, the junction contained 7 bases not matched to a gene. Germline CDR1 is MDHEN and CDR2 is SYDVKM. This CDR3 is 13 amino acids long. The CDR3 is CASRTTGLNEQYF. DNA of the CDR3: TGTGCCAGCAGAACGACAGGGTTGAACGAGCAGTACTTC. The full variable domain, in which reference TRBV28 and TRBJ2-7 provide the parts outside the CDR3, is DVKVTQSSRYLVKRTGEKVFLECVQDMDHENMFWYRQDPGLGLRLIYFSYDVKMKEKGDIPEGYSVSREKKERFSLILESASTNQTSMYLCASRTTGLNEQYFGPGTRLTVT.

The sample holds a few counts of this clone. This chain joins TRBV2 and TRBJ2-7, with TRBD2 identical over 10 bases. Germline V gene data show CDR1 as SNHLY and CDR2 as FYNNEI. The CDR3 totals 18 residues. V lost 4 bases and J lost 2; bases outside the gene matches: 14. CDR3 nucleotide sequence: TGTGCCAGCAGTGGGGGACTAGCGACTCAAGAGAGGGCCTACGAGCAGTACTTC. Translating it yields CASSGGLATQERAYEQYF.

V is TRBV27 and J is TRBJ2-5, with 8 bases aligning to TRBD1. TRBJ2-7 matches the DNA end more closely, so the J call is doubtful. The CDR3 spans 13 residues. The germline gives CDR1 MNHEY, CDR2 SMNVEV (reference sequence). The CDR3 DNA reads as TGTGCCAGCAGTCCAGGACAGGGCTACGAGCAGTACTTC. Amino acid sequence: CASSPGQGYEQYF.

The CDR3 DNA is TGTGCCAGCAGCTTAGTTGGACAGGACGGCTACACCTTC. Residues: CASSLVGQDGYTF. This rearrangement joins TRBV5-6 to TRBJ1-2; 7 bases agree with TRBD1. Germline V lookup: CDR1 SGHDT, CDR2 YYEEEE. The CDR3 has 13 amino acids. After removal of 2 bases from V and 8 bases from J, the junction contained 6 bases not matched to a gene.

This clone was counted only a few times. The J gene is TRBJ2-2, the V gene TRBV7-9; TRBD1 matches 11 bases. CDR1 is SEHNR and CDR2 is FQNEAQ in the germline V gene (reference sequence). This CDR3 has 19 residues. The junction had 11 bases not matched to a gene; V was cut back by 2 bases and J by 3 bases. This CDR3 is CASSLWGTGGKIDTGELFF. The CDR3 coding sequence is TGTGCCAGCAGCTTATGGGGGACAGGGGGTAAGATTGACACCGGGGAGCTGTTTTTT.

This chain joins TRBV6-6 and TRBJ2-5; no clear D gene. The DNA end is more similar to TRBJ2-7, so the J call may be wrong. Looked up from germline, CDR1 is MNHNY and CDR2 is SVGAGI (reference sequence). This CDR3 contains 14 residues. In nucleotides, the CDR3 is TGTGCCAGCAGTTACTTCCCAGGAAGATACGAGCAGTACTTC. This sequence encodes CASSYFPGRYEQYF.

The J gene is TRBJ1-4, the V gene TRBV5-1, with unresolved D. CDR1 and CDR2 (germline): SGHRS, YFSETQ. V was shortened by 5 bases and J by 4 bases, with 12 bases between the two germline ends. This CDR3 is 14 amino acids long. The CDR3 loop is CASSLTSNNEKLFF. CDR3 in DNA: TGCGCCAGCAGTTTGACTTCCAATAATGAAAAACTGTTTTTT.